This TCR beta chain was observed in a study of control samples from healthy donors and cancer patients. TCRdb's table, derived via immunoSEQ multiplex PCR, lists solely in-frame clones and lacks some. The data show about 64,000 clones, with about 92% seen just once and approximately 1.5% held by the top ten. Germline CDR1 and CDR2: LGHDT and YNNKEL (reference sequence). The CDR3 runs 13 residues. Trimming stripped 4 bases from V and 5 bases from J, with 11 bases between. The receptor comes from a man between 35 and 55 years old with colorectal cancer. V is TRBV3-1 (or the pseudogene TRBV3-2) and J is TRBJ1-1; D gene uncertain. Sequenced input: PBMCs. CDR3 coding DNA: TGTGCCAGCAGCCTTGAAAGGCGAACTGAAGCTTTCTTT. It translates to CASSLERRTEAFF.